This T cell receptor beta chain was obtained from a study of regulatory T cells in long-lasting Graves disease. V dropped 4 bases and J dropped 2; count of bases not matched to a gene: 2. This CDR3 has 14 residues. Germline-derived CDR1 and CDR2 are SGHNT and YYREEE (reference sequence). Documented time point: newly diagnosed GD, antithyroid drugs for less than 3 months. PBMCs were the source of the RNA used for TCR sequencing. According to the study, TCR beta libraries were built with iRepertoire HTBI primers and CDR3-region Arm-PCR. TCRdb reprocessed the multiplex PCR reads with MiXCR, giving one entry per CDR3 protein. There are 350,000 to 550,000 distinct CDR3 sequences in the sample; 11% to 15% occur only once, and roughly 18% lies in the top ten. Another study also made use of these data, one on T cells in Graves' hyperthyroidism and ophthalmopathy. That report notes: The diagnostic basis comprised clinical symptoms, serum thyroxine and TRAb, thyroid ultrasound and orbital computed tomography.

The source was peripheral blood mononuclear cells (PBMCs), collected at new diagnosis, from a patient treated with antithyroid drugs. This receptor was obtained from a woman aged 45 to 65 with Graves disease. The chain uses TRBV5-4 and TRBJ1-3; 8 bases line up with TRBD1. CDR3 coding DNA: TGTGCCAGCAGCCCGGACAGGGCTGGAAACACCATATATTTT. Translating it yields CASSPDRAGNTIYF.